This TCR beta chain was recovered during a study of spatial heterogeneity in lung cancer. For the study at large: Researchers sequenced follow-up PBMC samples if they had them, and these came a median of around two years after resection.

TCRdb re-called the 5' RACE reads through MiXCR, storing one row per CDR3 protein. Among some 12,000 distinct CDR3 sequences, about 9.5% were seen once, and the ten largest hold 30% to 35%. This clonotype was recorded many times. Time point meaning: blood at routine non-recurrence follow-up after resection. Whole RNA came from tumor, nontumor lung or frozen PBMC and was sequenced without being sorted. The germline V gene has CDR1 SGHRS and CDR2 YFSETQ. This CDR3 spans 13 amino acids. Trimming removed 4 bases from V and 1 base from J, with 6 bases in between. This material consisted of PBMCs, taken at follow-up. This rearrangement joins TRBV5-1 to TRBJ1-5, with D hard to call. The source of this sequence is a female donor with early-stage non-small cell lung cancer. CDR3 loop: CASSPSSNQPQHF. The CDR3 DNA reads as TGCGCCAGCAGCCCCTCGAGCAATCAGCCCCAGCATTTT.